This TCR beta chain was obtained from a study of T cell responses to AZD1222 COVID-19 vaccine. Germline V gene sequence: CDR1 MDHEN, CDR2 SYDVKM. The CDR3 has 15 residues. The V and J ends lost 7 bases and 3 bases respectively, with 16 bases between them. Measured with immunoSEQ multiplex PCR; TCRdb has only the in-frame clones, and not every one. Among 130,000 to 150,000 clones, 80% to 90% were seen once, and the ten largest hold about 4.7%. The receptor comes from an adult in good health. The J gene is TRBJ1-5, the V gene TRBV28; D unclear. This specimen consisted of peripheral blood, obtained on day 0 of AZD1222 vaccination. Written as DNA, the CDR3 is TGTGCCAGCATCTTAGGAGGCGGACCCAATCAGCCCCAGCATTTT. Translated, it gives CASILGGGPNQPQHF.